A selection of T cell receptor beta chains follows, all from one sample in a study of OX40 agonist ivuxolimab in advanced cancers. Profiled with immunoSEQ multiplex PCR; TCRdb holds only in-frame clones, not every one. Of around 45,000 clones detected, roughly 84% appear once; the ten largest clones hold roughly 2.6%. The sequencing here drew on CD4+ or CD8+ T cells sorted from blood, taken in a trial of the OX40 agonist ivuxolimab. These receptors all stem from an adult with an advanced solid tumor such as melanoma, head and neck, liver or kidney cancer. The CDR3 runs from the conserved cysteine through the conserved F or W. The order of the fields is clone size, CDR3 length, D gene, J gene, V gene, CDR3 DNA, CDR3 protein. A D gene is named only where the DNA matches it firmly. Clone size, where shown, is once, few, many, or a class for clones that have expanded.

>-|12|TRBD1|TRBJ1-6|TRBV6-6
TGTGCCAGCAGGGACAGGGCTTTCACCCTCCACTTT
CASRDRAFTLHF
>-|19|TRBD2|TRBJ2-3|TRBV27
TGTGCCAGCAGCCACCCGGGACTAGCGGGAGGGCCTTTGGCAGATACGCAGTATTTT
CASSHPGLAGGPLADTQYF
>-|15|TRBD2|TRBJ2-5|TRBV7-3
TGTGCCAGCAGCCAGGCGGGGGGACGAGGAGAGACCCAGTACTTC
CASSQAGGRGETQYF
>-|13|-|TRBJ1-1|TRBV7-9
TGTGCCAGCAGCTTAGTTCTAGGGACTGAAGCTTTCTTT
CASSLVLGTEAFF
>-|12|-|TRBJ2-7|TRBV29-1
TGCAGCGTTCACGTGGGCTCCTACGAGCAGTACTTC
CSVHVGSYEQYF
>-|8|-|TRBJ1-2|TRBV2
TGTGCCCGTGAGGGCTACACCTTC
CAREGYTF
>-|17|TRBD1|TRBJ2-4|TRBV11-2
TGTGCCAGCAGCCCCCGCGAGGGACAGGGGGCCAAAAACATTCAGTACTTC
CASSPREGQGAKNIQYF
>few|13|-|TRBJ1-1|TRBV30
TGTGCCTGGAGCTCCATCCGGAACACTGAAGCTTTCTTT
CAWSSIRNTEAFF
>-|12|-|TRBJ2-7|TRBV6-5
TGTGCCAGCAGTTTTTCCAGGAACGAGCAGTACTTC
CASSFSRNEQYF
>-|14|-|TRBJ2-7|TRBV5-1
TGCGCCAGCAGCTTGGCCAAAGGGAGCGACGAGCAGTACTTC
CASSLAKGSDEQYF
>-|16|TRBD2|TRBJ2-3|TRBV7-2
TGTGCCAGCAGCTTACTGACTAGCGAGGGCTTGGATACGCAGTATTTT
CASSLLTSEGLDTQYF
>-|17|TRBD2|TRBJ2-1|TRBV5-1
TGCGCCAGCAGCCGGTACACTAGCGGGAGCTCCTACAATGAGCAGTTCTTC
CASSRYTSGSSYNEQFF
>-|14|TRBD2|TRBJ2-7|TRBV7-2
TGTGCCAGCCTCGGGACTAGCGGGAGAATCGAGCAGTACTTC
CASLGTSGRIEQYF
>-|13|-|TRBJ1-2|TRBV6-5
TGTGCCAGCAGAAACGACGCCAGCTATGGCTACACCTTC
CASRNDASYGYTF
>-|14|TRBD1|TRBJ2-7|TRBV5-1
TGCGCCAGCAGCTTAGGGGACAGTTCCTACGAGCAGTACTTC
CASSLGDSSYEQYF
>-|15|-|TRBJ2-1|TRBV6-4
TGTGCCAGCAGTGTTGACGGCGGCGGCTACAATGAGCAGTTCTTC
CASSVDGGGYNEQFF
>-|15|-|TRBJ2-7|TRBV11-1
TGTGCCAGCAGCTTAAGGAGGGGCCAAAATGGCGAGCAGTACTTC
CASSLRRGQNGEQYF
>-|20|-|TRBJ1-6|TRBV5-1
TGCGCCAGCAGCCCGCAGACCCCAGATCCCAATGCACCCTATAATTCACCCCTCCACTTT
CASSPQTPDPNAPYNSPLHF
>-|16|-|TRBJ2-7|TRBV4-1
TGCGCCAGCAGCCCCGGTTTTGGGGTAGGGCGTTTCGAGCAGTACTTC
CASSPGFGVGRFEQYF
>-|15|-|TRBJ1-2|TRBV6-5
TGTGCCAGCAGTTACTACAAGAACAGTCCTGATGGCTACACCTTC
CASSYYKNSPDGYTF
>-|13|TRBD1|TRBJ2-7|TRBV5-5
TGTGCCAGCAGCTTGGACAGGGGAATCGAGCAGTACTTC
CASSLDRGIEQYF
>-|16|-|TRBJ1-2|TRBV19
TGTGCCAGTACCCCTCAACAGGGAGGGGGTGCCTATGGCTACACCTTC
CASTPQQGGGAYGYTF
>once|12|TRBD2|TRBJ2-3|TRBV5-1
TGCGCCAGCAGCTTTAGCGGGGGGGCGCAGTATTTT
CASSFSGGAQYF
>-|15|TRBD1|TRBJ2-1|TRBV5-1
TGCGCCAGCAGCGAGGGACAGGGCATGATAAATGAGCAGTTCTTC
CASSEGQGMINEQFF
>once|14|-|TRBJ2-3|TRBV4-1
TGCGCCAGCAGCCAAGCGACTACCACAGATACGCAGTATTTT
CASSQATTTDTQYF
>once|18|-|TRBJ2-6|TRBV10-3
TGTGCCATCAGTGACGTCCGACAAGGGAGCTCTGGGGCCAACGTCCTGACTTTC
CAISDVRQGSSGANVLTF
>-|14|-|TRBJ1-6|TRBV7-9
TGTGCCAGCAGCCCCGGACGGGAGAATTCACCCCTCCACTTT
CASSPGRENSPLHF
>-|17|-|TRBJ2-7|TRBV5-1
TGCGCCAGCAGCTCTCGCATTAGGGGCCTTGGGGACTACGAGCAGTACTTC
CASSSRIRGLGDYEQYF
>-|12|-|TRBJ1-4|TRBV5-1
TGCGCTTCTCGGGGGGGAAATGAAAAACTGTTTTTT
CASRGGNEKLFF
>-|14|-|TRBJ1-1|TRBV4-3
TGCGCCAGCAGCCTTGGACTGTCAAACACTGAAGCTTTCTTT
CASSLGLSNTEAFF
>-|15|TRBD1|TRBJ1-1|TRBV6-1
TGTGCCAGCAGACTTTTCCGGGACAGGGGGCCTGAAGCTTTCTTT
CASRLFRDRGPEAFF
>-|16|-|TRBJ1-6|TRBV27
TGTGCCAGCAGCAGCCTCTCACAGGGCCGCAATTCACCCCTCCACTTT
CASSSLSQGRNSPLHF
>-|14|TRBD1|TRBJ1-1|TRBV27
TGTGCCAGCAACCCGGGGACAGGGGCCACTGAAGCTTTCTTT
CASNPGTGATEAFF
>-|15|-|TRBJ1-3|TRBV5-1
TGCGCCAGCAGTGTGACGGCTTTCTCTGGAAACACCATATATTTT
CASSVTAFSGNTIYF
>few|15|-|TRBJ1-2|TRBV7-2
TGTGCCAGCACCCCCAGGGGAACCATTAACTATGGCTACACCTTC
CASTPRGTINYGYTF
>-|14|-|TRBJ2-7|TRBV6-1
TGTGCCAGCAGGGCACAGGGGGGGAGCTACGAGCAGTACTTC
CASRAQGGSYEQYF
>-|14|-|TRBJ1-2|TRBV4-3
TGCGCCAGCAGCCAAGATGCGGGGGGCCTATTCTACACCTTC
CASSQDAGGLFYTF
>-|18|TRBD2|TRBJ2-5|TRBV27
TGTGCCAGCAGTTTAAGGGGGACTAGGGAATTTGGGGATGAGACCCAGTACTTC
CASSLRGTREFGDETQYF
>-|14|-|TRBJ2-6|TRBV6-1
TGTGCCAGCACTGGGACGAGGGGGGCCAACGTCCTGACTTTC
CASTGTRGANVLTF
>few|12|-|TRBJ2-7|TRBV21-1
TGTGCCGGGTGGCCGGGAGCCTACGAGCAGTACTTC
CAGWPGAYEQYF
>-|14|TRBD1|TRBJ1-3|TRBV19
TGTGCCAGTACCTCCGTGGGACAGTCCAACACCATATATTTT
CASTSVGQSNTIYF
>-|15|-|TRBJ2-2|TRBV11-3
TGTGCCAGCAGCTTAGGTTTCCAAAACACCGGGGAGCTGTTTTTT
CASSLGFQNTGELFF
>few|15|TRBD2|TRBJ2-1|TRBV10-2
TGCGCCAGCATTCCGGGACTAGAGACCTACAATGAGCAGTTCTTC
CASIPGLETYNEQFF
>-|14|-|TRBJ1-6|TRBV12-5
TGTGCTAGTGCCGGGACGAGGGATAATTCACCCCTCCACTTT
CASAGTRDNSPLHF
>-|14|-|TRBJ2-1|TRBV10-2
TGCGCCAGCAGTGACGGGGGGCGGTACAATGAGCAGTTCTTC
CASSDGGRYNEQFF
>-|13|-|TRBJ1-5|TRBV6-5
TGTGCCACCAAGCGTGGGGTGGATCAGCCCCAGCATTTT
CATKRGVDQPQHF
>-|14|TRBD1|TRBJ1-1|TRBV6-1
TGTGCCAGCATTGACAGGGCTATGAACACTGAAGCTTTCTTT
CASIDRAMNTEAFF
>-|15|-|TRBJ2-3|TRBV6-1
TGTGCCAGCAGTGAACTGAACAGACGCACAGATACGCAGTATTTT
CASSELNRRTDTQYF
>-|16|TRBD1|TRBJ1-1|TRBV5-1
TGCGCCAGCAGCCCGAGGACAGGGGTCATGAACACTGAAGCTTTCTTT
CASSPRTGVMNTEAFF
>-|13|TRBD1|TRBJ1-2|TRBV29-1
TGCAGCGCCGAAAGACAGGGGAACTATGGCTACACCTTC
CSAERQGNYGYTF
>-|18|TRBD2|TRBJ2-2|TRBV11-2
TGTGCCAGCAGCTCTAAGACTAGCGGGATGACGAACACCGGGGAGCTGTTTTTT
CASSSKTSGMTNTGELFF
>-|15|-|TRBJ1-2|TRBV19
TGTGCCAGTAGTATCGGGCTTGGGTCGGGGGATGGCTACACCTTC
CASSIGLGSGDGYTF
>-|14|-|TRBJ2-2|TRBV18
TGTGCCAGCTCCCTCATTCCGAACACCGGGGAGCTGTTTTTT
CASSLIPNTGELFF
>once|13|-|TRBJ2-7|TRBV10-3
TGTGCCATCAGTGAAGCAGCCTCCTACGAGCAGTACTTC
CAISEAASYEQYF
>-|15|-|TRBJ2-7|TRBV21-1
TGTGCCAGCAGCAAAGAAGTCCGCAGGGTGAAAGAGCAGTACTTC
CASSKEVRRVKEQYF
>-|15|TRBD1|TRBJ2-1|TRBV7-8
TGTGCCAGCAGCTTGGACAGGGGCCCCTACAATGAGCAGTTCTTC
CASSLDRGPYNEQFF
>once|15|-|TRBJ1-1|TRBV4-3
TGCGCCAGCAGCCAAGAGGGTGCGGGTTTAACTGAAGCTTTCTTT
CASSQEGAGLTEAFF
>-|15|TRBD2|TRBJ2-7|TRBV28
TGTGCCAGCAGTGATGGACTAGCGGGAGCCTACGAGCAGTACTTC
CASSDGLAGAYEQYF
>-|14|-|TRBJ2-2|TRBV9
TGTGCCAGCAGCGTAGTGTCCGGCACCGGGGAGCTGTTTTTT
CASSVVSGTGELFF
>few|14|-|TRBJ1-5|TRBV5-4
TGTGCCAGCAGCTTGGGAGGGATCGATCAGCCCCAGCATTTT
CASSLGGIDQPQHF